Sequencing of this T cell receptor (beta chain) was carried out in a study of blood T cell repertoires in COVID-19. The overall study: There were acute and convalescent COVID-19 samples, and they came from the United States, Italy and Spain. T cells, B-cell-depleted T cells, or PBMCs supplied cDNA or gDNA.

The CDR3 is made up of 14 amino acids. V was cut by 1 base and J by 4 bases, with 11 bases left in between. Germline V gene lookup returns CDR1 SGHRS and CDR2 YFSETQ. Authors' analysis steps: Nucleated cell number was recorded as an estimate derived from reference gene primer amplification. Profiling relied on immunoSEQ multiplex PCR, and the TCRdb table lists in-frame clones only, not all of them. That table supplies the V and J calls and clone size; D and trimming were determined from the DNA. This table holds 120,000 or so clones, about 86% found once. Specimen: peripheral blood. The receptor's source is a man in his 70s who had recovered from COVID-19. This chain uses TRBV5-1 with TRBJ2-5, with D possibly TRBD2 on 5 matching bases. CDR3: CASSLLREGETQYF. As DNA, the CDR3 is TGCGCCAGCAGCTTGCTTCGGGAAGGAGAGACCCAGTACTTC. Full variable domain (rest looked up from reference TRBV5-1 and TRBJ2-5): KAGVTQTPRYLIKTRGQQVTLSCSPISGHRSVSWYQQTPGQGLQFLFEYFSETQRNKGNFPGRFSGRQFSNSRSEMNVSTLELGDSALYLCASSLLREGETQYFGPGTRLLVL.